The rows below give T cell receptor beta chains drawn from one sample of a study of beta chain features in type 1 diabetes. Clones were sequenced by immunoSEQ multiplex PCR, and TCRdb holds only the in-frame ones, with some missing. Of about 170,000 clones listed, under 9.5% were seen once; the top ten hold 0.5%. The sample comprised central memory CD4+ T cells from blood. All receptors derive from a man between 18 and 29 years old with type 1 diabetes. Both conserved end residues are part of each CDR3. A D gene is named only where the DNA matches it firmly. Expanded clones get a size class; other rows say once, few or many, or leave the size out.

clone size	V gene	D gene	J gene	CDR3 DNA	CDR3 protein
NA	TRBV2	TRBD1	TRBJ1-5	TGTGCCAGCAGGGGACAGGGACCTCAGCCCCAGCATTTT	CASRGQGPQPQHF
few	TRBV4-2	NA	TRBJ2-2	TGTGCCAGCAGCCGGACATTAGCGGACACCGGGGAGCTGTTTTTT	CASSRTLADTGELFF
few	TRBV4-1	NA	TRBJ1-1	TGCGCCAGCAGCCATTTTTTTCCGGACACTGAAGCTTTCTTT	CASSHFFPDTEAFF
NA	TRBV7-2	TRBD1	TRBJ2-7	TGTGCCAGCAGCCTCCGACAGGGATGGTACGAGCAGTACTTC	CASSLRQGWYEQYF
NA	TRBV5-1	TRBD2	TRBJ2-5	TGCGCCAGCAGCTGGGGGGCTAGCGGGAGTGAGACCCAGTACTTC	CASSWGASGSETQYF
NA	TRBV28	NA	TRBJ1-2	TGTGCCAGCACTATTAGGGGGAAATATGGCTACACCTTC	CASTIRGKYGYTF
few	TRBV18	NA	TRBJ2-6	TGTGCCAGCTCACCAGCGCCCTACTCTGGGGCCAACGTCCTGACTTTC	CASSPAPYSGANVLTF
few	TRBV28	TRBD2	TRBJ2-7	TGTGCCAGCAGTTTATACACGGGAGGCTCCACCTACGAGCAGTACTTC	CASSLYTGGSTYEQYF
few	TRBV28	NA	TRBJ2-1	TGTGCCAGCAACGAGCCGAGCTCCTACAATGAGCAGTTCTTC	CASNEPSSYNEQFF
few	TRBV7-2	NA	TRBJ1-2	TGTGCCAGCAGCTTGGTCAGCTATGGCTACACCTTC	CASSLVSYGYTF
NA	TRBV5-4	NA	TRBJ1-1	TGTGCCAGCAGCTACGGCCGGGAGTCTGAAGCTTTCTTT	CASSYGRESEAFF
few	TRBV9	NA	TRBJ1-5	TGTGCCAGCTCCGGACAGCCTAATCAGCCCCAGCATTTT	CASSGQPNQPQHF
NA	TRBV6-1	TRBD2	TRBJ2-1	TGTGCCAGCATACAGGCTAGCGGCTACAATGAGCAGTTCTTC	CASIQASGYNEQFF
NA	TRBV10-3	NA	TRBJ2-1	TGTGCCATCAGTGAGGCCCTAAGCTCCTACAATGAGCAGTTCTTC	CAISEALSSYNEQFF
few	TRBV11-2	TRBD2	TRBJ2-1	TGTGCCAGCAGCTTAGATCAGAGCGGGAGTATCGCAACCAATGAGCAGTTCTTC	CASSLDQSGSIATNEQFF
NA	TRBV10-3	TRBD1	TRBJ2-7	TGTGCCACCTCCGGCATACAGGGGGCCGCCTACGAGCAGTACTTC	CATSGIQGAAYEQYF
NA	TRBV7-8	TRBD1	TRBJ1-2	TGTGCCAGCAGCCAGGGACAGGATGGCTACACCTTC	CASSQGQDGYTF